These T cell receptor beta chains were read from a single sample in a study of T cell repertoires in cytomegalovirus infection. TCRdb called the reads again in MiXCR, with one record for every CDR3 protein. The table has about 68,000 distinct CDR3 sequences, approximately 24% seen once. These receptors lack a known antigen. The sample taken for sequencing was PBMCs, sequenced either directly or after in vitro stimulation (not recorded which). These receptors were taken from a human donor in good health (CMV status not recorded). Some clones in this sample may be carry-over from other donors' samples. Each CDR3 is given with its conserved first and last residue.

TRBJ2-5	TRBV10-3	CAISDVDNQETQYF
TRBJ2-3	TRBV6-2/TRBV6-3	CASSLGNTQYF
TRBJ2-3	TRBV4-3	CASSVSGPDTQYF
TRBJ2-5	TRBV28	CASSGGPSRETQYF
TRBJ2-3	TRBV6-2/TRBV6-3	CASSTTSGSTDTQYF
TRBJ1-5	TRBV19	CASSIDRGRPQHF
TRBJ2-7	TRBV7-2	CASSAGQRSSEQYF
TRBJ2-3	TRBV7-9	CASSLAERTTDTQYF
TRBJ2-7	TRBV4-1	CASSQDPPFYEQYF
TRBJ2-5	TRBV11-2	CASSLRPPSARQTQYF
TRBJ2-1	TRBV12-3/TRBV12-4	CASSLNREVNEQFF
TRBJ2-1	TRBV20-1	CSARGGTRLAGSSSYNEQFF
TRBJ2-4	TRBV5-4	CASSLAGGTAKNIQYF
TRBJ2-1	TRBV24-1	CATSAPGTSFGQFF
TRBJ1-2	TRBV4-3	CASSQDGQGGYGYTF
TRBJ2-1	TRBV20-1	CSAPQATGSPHNEQFF
TRBJ2-2	TRBV19	CASSLSRTNTGELFF
TRBJ2-1	TRBV7-2	CASSSQGVGEQFF
TRBJ2-6	TRBV6-6	CASTGTGGSGANVLTF
TRBJ2-5	TRBV25-1	CASSGRYWGAQETQYF
TRBJ1-4	TRBV29-1	CSGRLLGEKLFF
TRBJ1-2	TRBV28	CASSPAWIDYGYTF
TRBJ2-5	TRBV5-1	CASSSGTSGPETQYF
TRBJ1-2	TRBV5-1	CASSLTGTEPYGYTF
TRBJ2-2	TRBV9	CASSIRGNTGELFF
TRBJ1-6	TRBV18	CASSPLAGRDSPLHF
TRBJ2-7	TRBV6-2/TRBV6-3	CASGQIYEQYF
TRBJ2-3	TRBV7-2	CASSLGGTSGYTDTQYF
TRBJ2-3	TRBV12-3/TRBV12-4	CASSFGAGSTDTQYF
TRBJ1-5	TRBV6-2/TRBV6-3	CASSYSSYQPQHF
TRBJ1-1	TRBV5-5	CASSPTGIEAFF
TRBJ1-1	TRBV7-9	CASSSVDSPLF
TRBJ2-5	TRBV7-9	CASSRGTAETQYF